The 7 T cell receptor beta chains reported below all come from one sample, sequenced in a study of blood T cell repertoires in COVID-19. Clones were sequenced by immunoSEQ multiplex PCR, and TCRdb holds only the in-frame ones, with some missing. The data contain more than 300,000 clones, around 87% of them singletons. The sample taken for sequencing was peripheral blood. The source is a woman aged 45 to 65 with COVID-19, enrolled during active disease.

The chain uses TRBV5-1 and TRBJ2-4, with TRBD1 matching over 7 bases. V trimming: 5 bases; J trimming: 0 bases; junction bases outside the gene matches: 5. CDR1 is SGHRS, CDR2 YFSETQ, per germline. CDR3 size: 15 residues. CDR3 amino acids: CASRGQPSAKNIQYF. The CDR3 bases are TGCGCCAGCAGGGGACAGCCATCAGCCAAAAACATTCAGTACTTC.

V and J are TRBV6-2 or TRBV6-3 and TRBJ2-2; D perhaps matches TRBD1 (5 bases). Trimming stripped 0 bases from V and 4 bases from J, with 12 bases between. Germline CDR1 MNHEY, CDR2 SVGEGT. CDR3 length equals 16 residues. This CDR3 reads CASSYSTAYSTGELFF. The CDR3 DNA sequence: TGTGCCAGCAGTTACTCGACAGCTTACTCCACCGGGGAGCTGTTTTTT.

This chain links TRBV10-3 with TRBJ2-5; D is possibly TRBD2 (6 bases). Germline assignment: CDR1 ENHRY and CDR2 SYGVKD. The CDR3 is 15 residues long. V gave up 3 bases and J gave up 1 base, with 12 bases separating them. The CDR3: CAISDAGRSQETQYF. Here the CDR3 DNA reads TGTGCCATCAGTGATGCGGGACGGAGCCAAGAGACCCAGTACTTC.

The chain combines TRBV7-9 with TRBJ1-6; unclear D gene. Per germline, CDR1 SEHNR and CDR2 FQNEAQ (reference sequence). V lost 1 base to trimming and J lost 16 bases, with 11 bases between them. The CDR3 is 12 amino acids. Here the CDR3 reads CASSLGVPPLHF. The CDR3 nucleotides read TGTGCCAGCAGCTTAGGAGTGCCCCCGCTCCACTTT.

This clone has at least ten counts. The chain has TRBV5-6 and TRBJ1-6, with D maybe TRBD1 (5 bases). CDR3 size: 18 residues. CDR1 and CDR2 (germline): SGHDT, YYEEEE. The V end was cut by 3 bases, the J end by 7 bases, with 23 bases between. CDR3 sequence (DNA): TGTGCCAGCAGCTACCGGGCAGGGTATACCGAGACCAATTCACCCCTCCACTTT. Translating gives CASSYRAGYTETNSPLHF. The complete variable domain, with remaining parts taken from reference TRBV5-6 and TRBJ1-6, reads DAGVTQSPTHLIKTRGQQVTLRCSPKSGHDTVSWYQQALGQGPQFIFQYYEEEERQRGNFPDRFSGHQFPNYSSELNVNALLLGDSALYLCASSYRAGYTETNSPLHFGNGTRLTVT.

This clone has a single count. The same CDR3 is also encoded by other DNA sequences in this sample. The CDR3 coding sequence is TGTGCCAGTTCAGACAGGGGCTATGGCTACACCTTC. Protein product: CASSDRGYGYTF. The gene calls are TRBV19 and TRBJ1-2; 8 nucleotides line up with TRBD1. This CDR3 comprises 12 residues. Germline V gene sequence: CDR1 LNHDA, CDR2 SQIVND (reference sequence). Trimming removed 8 bases from V and 4 bases from J; junction bases left unmatched: 3.

The chain joins TRBV7-9 to TRBJ2-7; 9 nucleotides align to TRBD1. V lost 4 bases, J lost 3 bases, and 4 bases stayed unmatched. The CDR3 is 14 residues long. CDR1 SEHNR and CDR2 FQNEAQ come from the germline V gene (reference sequence). The CDR3 is CASSSPGQGYEQYF. The CDR3 DNA is TGTGCCAGCAGCTCACCGGGACAGGGCTACGAGCAGTACTTC.